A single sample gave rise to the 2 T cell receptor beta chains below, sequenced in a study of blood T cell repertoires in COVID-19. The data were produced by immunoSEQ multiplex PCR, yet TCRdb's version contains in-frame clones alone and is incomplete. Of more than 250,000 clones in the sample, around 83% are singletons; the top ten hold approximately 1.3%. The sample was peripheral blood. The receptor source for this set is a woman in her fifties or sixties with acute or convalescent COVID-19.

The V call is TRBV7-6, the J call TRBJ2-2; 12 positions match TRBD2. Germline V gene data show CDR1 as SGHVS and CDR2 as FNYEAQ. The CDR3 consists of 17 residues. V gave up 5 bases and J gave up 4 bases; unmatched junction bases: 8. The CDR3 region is CASSPTVTSGSTGELFF. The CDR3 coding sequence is TGTGCCAGCAGCCCGACCGTGACTAGCGGGAGCACCGGGGAGCTGTTTTTT.

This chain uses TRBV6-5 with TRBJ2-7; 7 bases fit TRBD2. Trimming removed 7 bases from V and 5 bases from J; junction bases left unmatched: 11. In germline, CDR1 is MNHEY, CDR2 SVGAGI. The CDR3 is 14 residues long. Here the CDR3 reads CASTPGGEDHEQYV. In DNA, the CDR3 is TGTGCCAGCACACCTGGGGGGGAAGATCACGAGCAGTACGTC.